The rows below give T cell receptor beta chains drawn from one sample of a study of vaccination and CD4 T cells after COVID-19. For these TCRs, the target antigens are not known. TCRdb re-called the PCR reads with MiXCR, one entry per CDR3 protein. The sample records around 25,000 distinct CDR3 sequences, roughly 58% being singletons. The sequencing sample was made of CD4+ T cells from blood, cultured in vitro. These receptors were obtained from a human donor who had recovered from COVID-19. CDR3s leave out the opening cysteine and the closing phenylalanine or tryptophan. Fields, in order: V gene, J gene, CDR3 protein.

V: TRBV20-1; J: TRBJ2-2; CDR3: SARAQVSGELF
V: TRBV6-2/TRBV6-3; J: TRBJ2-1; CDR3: ASGGGYNEQF
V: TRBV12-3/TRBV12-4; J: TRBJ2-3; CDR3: ASRKGLAGADTQY
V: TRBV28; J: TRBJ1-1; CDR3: ASAPWGRDTEAF
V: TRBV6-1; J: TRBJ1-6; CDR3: ASRPDRGHNSPLH
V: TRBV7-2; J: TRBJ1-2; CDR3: ASSLGTGNYGYT
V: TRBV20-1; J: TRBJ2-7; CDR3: SARAPSGYEQY
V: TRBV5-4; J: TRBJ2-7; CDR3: ASSLGGQGPYEQY
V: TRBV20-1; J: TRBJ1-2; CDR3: SAGTGFDYGYT
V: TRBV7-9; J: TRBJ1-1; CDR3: ASSLVRYTEAF